The TCR beta chain described here comes from a study of a mutant IDH1 vaccine in newly diagnosed glioma. Time point here: week 23, last vaccination. Mutant IDH1 20-mer peptide, at 300 ug, made up each vaccine dose, with topical imiquimod. Sequencing was performed with immunoSEQ multiplex PCR; in TCRdb, only in-frame clones are kept and a portion is missing. The table records tens of thousands of clones, roughly 80% of them present only once. The V segment lost 6 bases and the J segment 4 bases; nucleotides outside the gene matches: 10. Germline assignment: CDR1 MNHEY and CDR2 SVGAGI. This CDR3 is built from 15 residues. In regard to this clone: What it binds is unknown.

This rearrangement joins TRBV6-5 to TRBJ2-7; 9 bases line up with TRBD1. This clonotype originated in a man aged 40-49 years with glioma. Sequencing was performed on PBMCs, taken from a glioma patient whose treatment included an IDH1 peptide vaccine. In DNA, the CDR3 is TGTGCCAGCAGATATACCCGGGACAGGGTTTACGAGCAGTACTTC. It translates to CASRYTRDRVYEQYF.